The source of this T cell receptor beta chain is a study of T-cell memory formation after mild COVID-19. CDR3 length: 12 amino acids. The J segment lost 8 bases and the V segment lost 3 bases, leaving 1 base of the junction unmatched. Germline loops: CDR1 ENHRY, CDR2 SYGVKD. TCRdb itself ran the 5' RACE reads through MiXCR, one entry per CDR3 protein. The profile shows 140,000 to 150,000 distinct CDR3 sequences, less than 25% of them singletons. Regarding the study as a whole: Day 15 to 85 contracting clones showed balanced CD4/CD8; day 15 to 37 expanders favored CD4+. Largely, contracting CD4+ clones fell within CM and EM, and contracting CD8+ clones within EMRA.

In its sample, this clonotype was seen a few times. Antigen: not known. The TCR sequence derives from an adult woman who had mild COVID-19 (a few samples of this study predate the infection). Cell type and time point are not known. The gene calls are TRBV10-3 and TRBJ2-1; 7 positions match TRBD1. Sequences were obtained from PBMCs or a T cell subset sorted from them (not recorded which). CDR3 amino acids: CAISEGGYEQFF. CDR3 nucleotides: TGTGCCATCAGTGAAGGGGGCTATGAGCAGTTCTTC.